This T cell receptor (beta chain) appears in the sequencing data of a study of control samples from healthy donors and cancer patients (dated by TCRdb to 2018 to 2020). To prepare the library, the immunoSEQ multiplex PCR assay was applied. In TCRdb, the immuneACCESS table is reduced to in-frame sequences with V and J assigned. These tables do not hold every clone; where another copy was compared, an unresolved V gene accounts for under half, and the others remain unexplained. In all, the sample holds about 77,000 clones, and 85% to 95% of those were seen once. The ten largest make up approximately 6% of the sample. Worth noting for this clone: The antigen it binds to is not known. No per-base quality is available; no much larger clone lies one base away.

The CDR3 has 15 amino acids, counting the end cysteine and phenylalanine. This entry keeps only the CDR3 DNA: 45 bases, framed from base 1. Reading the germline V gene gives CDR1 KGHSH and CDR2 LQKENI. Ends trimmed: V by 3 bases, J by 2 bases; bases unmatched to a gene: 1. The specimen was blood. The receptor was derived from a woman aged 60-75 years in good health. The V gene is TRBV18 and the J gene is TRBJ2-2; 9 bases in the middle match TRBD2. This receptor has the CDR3 CASSPGTSNTGELFF. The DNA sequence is TGTGCCAGCTCACCCGGGACTAGCAACACCGGGGAGCTGTTTTTT.